This TCR beta chain was recorded in a study of identical twins. As regards this clonotype: Its antigen is unknown.

TCRdb re-derived calls from the 5' RACE reads in MiXCR, one entry per CDR3 protein. The repertoire has about 480,000 distinct CDR3 sequences, 14% of them found once; the top ten carry around 0.48%. Findings of the study overall: Zero-insertion analyses could be partly confounded by invariant MAIT and iNKT cells.

These data also featured in a second study, about yellow fever vaccine responses in identical twins. That report notes: Each twin's T cell response to the vaccine was reported to look partly convergent and partly personalized.

The sample consisted of CD4+ T cells sorted from blood. The origin of this receptor is a woman under 30 in good health.

The CDR3 DNA follows: TGCAGTGCTAGATCCAGCGGGAAAAAAGAGACCCAGTACTTC. This gives the protein CSARSSGKKETQYF. The V gene is TRBV20-1, the J gene TRBJ2-5; 7 nucleotides line up with TRBD2. J lost 3 bases, V lost 2 bases, and 6 bases had no gene match. The CDR3 runs to 14 residues. CDR1 and CDR2 from the germline V gene are DFQATT and SNEGSKA (reference sequence).